Each of the 10 T cell receptor beta chains below was sequenced from the same sample in a study of blood T cell repertoires in COVID-19. The repertoire was sequenced with immunoSEQ multiplex PCR; TCRdb's copy has only in-frame clones and lacks some. This sample carries roughly 250,000 clones, roughly 84% of them seen once, and the ten largest clones take 7.5% to 9%. The source material was peripheral blood. Receptors originate from a human donor in a cohort sampled during active COVID-19.

The chain uses TRBV11-2 and TRBJ1-3, with unresolved D. Germline loops: CDR1 SGHAT, CDR2 FQNNGV. The CDR3 extends over 15 amino acids. The V gene lost 5 bases and the J gene lost 1 base, with 12 bases spanning the gap. CDR3 in amino acids: CASSPIMMSGNTIYF. The CDR3 region has the DNA TGTGCCAGCAGCCCTATCATGATGTCTGGAAACACCATATATTTT.

The chain recombines TRBV18 with TRBJ2-3; TRBD2 might be the D (7 bases). Between the trimmed V and J ends, which lost 2 bases and 3 bases, there was a span of 18 bases. There are 17 residues in the CDR3. CDR1 and CDR2 (germline): KGHSH, LQKENI. The CDR3 region is CASSPDPGGARTDTQYF. CDR3 coding DNA: TGTGCCAGCTCACCAGACCCTGGGGGGGCGCGGACAGATACGCAGTATTTT.

This clone showed up just a few times. The CDR3 DNA is TGTGCCAGCAATTTTGTTTCGGACACTGAAGCTTTCTTT. The encoded protein is CASNFVSDTEAFF. This chain uses TRBV28 with TRBJ1-1; D call uncertain. Trimming shortened V by 7 bases and J by 3 bases, and 12 bases separated the two germline ends. The CDR3 loop spans 13 amino acids. From germline, CDR1 is MDHEN and CDR2 SYDVKM.

The rearrangement links TRBV18 to TRBJ2-6; D might be TRBD1 (6 bases). Germline CDR1 KGHSH, CDR2 LQKENI. This CDR3 is built from 16 residues. V lost 9 bases and J 1 base, leaving 16 bases between the germline ends. This CDR3 reads CASTGFPASGANVLTF. The CDR3, as DNA: TGTGCCAGTACAGGGTTCCCGGCGTCTGGGGCCAACGTCCTGACTTTC.

The chain recombines TRBV11-3 with TRBJ1-1; D possibly corresponds to TRBD1 (6 bases). V was trimmed by 8 bases and J by 0 bases, leaving 10 bases between them. Germline-derived CDR1 and CDR2 are SGHNT and YENEEA. There are 13 residues in the CDR3. DNA for the CDR3: TGTGCCAGCGGTAGGGGGTTGAACACTGAAGCTTTCTTT. It yields the protein CASGRGLNTEAFF.

This rearrangement joins TRBV6-2 or TRBV6-3 to TRBJ2-6, with unresolved D. This CDR3 region has 14 residues. V was shortened by 4 bases and J by 0 bases, with 4 bases between the two germline ends. Germline CDR1 reads MNHEY; CDR2 reads SVGEGT. The CDR3 nucleotides are TGTGCCAGCAGTTTCAGCTCTGGGGCCAACGTCCTGACTTTC. Its translation is CASSFSSGANVLTF.

The chain employs TRBV7-6 and TRBJ1-4; 10 bases are a match to TRBD1. The J segment lost 5 bases and the V segment lost 1 base, leaving 7 bases of the junction unmatched. Germline CDR1 is SGHVS and CDR2 is FNYEAQ. The CDR3 contains 17 residues. The DNA for the CDR3 is TGTGCCAGCAGCTTAGGTCTCCGGGACAGGGGAAATGAAAAACTGTTTTTT. It translates to CASSLGLRDRGNEKLFF.

The genes are TRBV10-1 and TRBJ2-3; D perhaps matches TRBD1 (6 bases). Per the germline V gene, CDR1 is WNHNN and CDR2 is SYGVQD (reference sequence). The V gene lost 2 bases and the J gene lost 12 bases, with 18 bases spanning the gap. The CDR3 has 14 amino acids. CDR3 in DNA: TGCGCCAGCAGTGAGGGTCAGGGGCTTTCCCCCCAGTATTTT. Its translation is CASSEGQGLSPQYF.

The sample holds a few counts of this clone. This chain joins TRBV4-1 and TRBJ2-7, with TRBD2 matching 8 bases. Germline assignment: CDR1 MGHRA and CDR2 YSYEKL. The trim removed 3 bases at V and 4 bases at J, leaving 5 bases unmatched. The CDR3 runs 14 residues. The CDR3 coding sequence is TGCGCCAGCAGCCAGGGACTAGGGTTTTACGAGCAGTACTTC. Its protein product is CASSQGLGFYEQYF.

As regards this clone: The same CDR3 can be traced to other DNA sequences in this sample. The rearrangement links TRBV12-3 or TRBV12-4 to TRBJ2-7; no clear D gene. V lost 2 bases to trimming and J lost 3 bases, with 5 bases between them. The CDR3 runs 12 residues. The CDR3 DNA sequence: TGTGCCAGCAGTTTAAGGAGCTACGAGCAGTACTTC. Encoded protein: CASSLRSYEQYF.